These 24 T cell receptor beta chains originate from one sample sequenced in a study of PD-L1 blockade in urothelial cancer. Time point given: pretreatment peripheral blood. This table comes from immunoSEQ multiplex PCR, and its TCRdb copy is limited to in-frame clones, with some not included. The repertoire holds about 47,000 clones, approximately 85% seen once, with approximately 2% in the top ten. Sample: PBMCs, taken around atezolizumab (anti-PD-L1) treatment. Receptors were obtained from a man aged 50 or older with urothelial cancer.

The chain has TRBV18 and TRBJ2-7, with 10 bases that match TRBD1. Germline CDR1 KGHSH, CDR2 LQKENI. The CDR3 is 14 residues long. With V trimmed by 3 bases and J by 3 bases, 2 bases remained unmatched. CDR3 loop: CASSPTGGNYEQYV. The CDR3 nucleotides read TGTGCCAGCTCACCGACAGGGGGCAACTACGAGCAGTACGTC.

The gene calls are TRBV27 and TRBJ2-7; weak D call: TRBD2 (6 bases). CDR3 length: 14 residues. Looked up from germline, CDR1 is MNHEY and CDR2 is SMNVEV (reference sequence). V gave up 3 bases and J gave up 2 bases, with 11 bases separating them. The CDR3, as DNA: TGTGCCAGCAGTTTCCTTGGCGGGACCTACGAGCAGTACTTC. It codes for CASSFLGGTYEQYF.

The chain carries TRBV14 and TRBJ2-4; perhaps TRBD2 as D (5 bases). Trimming took off 3 bases at V and 1 base at J, with 7 bases between the two ends. Germline assignment: CDR1 SGHDN and CDR2 FVKESK. The CDR3 is 14 residues long. In nucleotides, the CDR3 is TGTGCCAGCAGCCACCGGGGTGCCAAAAACATTCAGTACTTC. It codes for CASSHRGAKNIQYF.

J is TRBJ2-2 and V is TRBV10-1; 13 positions match TRBD2. CDR1 and CDR2 (germline): WNHNN, SYGVQD (reference sequence). This CDR3 is built from 15 residues. The J segment lost 7 bases and the V segment lost 8 bases, leaving 7 bases of the junction unmatched. CDR3 nucleotides: TGCGCCAGCGGACTAGCGGGAGATGGAGTCGGGGAGCTGTTTTTT. Residues: CASGLAGDGVGELFF.

The chain uses TRBV27 and TRBJ2-5; no definite D call. The germline CDR1 and CDR2 sequences are MNHEY and SMNVEV (reference sequence). V gave up 1 base and J gave up 5 bases, with 11 bases separating them. The CDR3 has 14 residues. The CDR3 nucleotides read TGTGCCAGCAGTTTATACAGCAGGAAGGAGACCCAGTACTTC. It translates to CASSLYSRKETQYF.

J is TRBJ2-1 and V is TRBV5-6; TRBD2 might be the D (6 bases). V was trimmed by 6 bases and J by 5 bases, leaving 24 bases between them. The germline V gene has CDR1 SGHDT and CDR2 YYEEEE. The CDR3 is 17 amino acids. This CDR3 reads CASNPRAGLRLNNEQFF. The CDR3 coding sequence is TGTGCCAGCAACCCCCGGGCAGGACTACGTTTAAACAATGAGCAGTTCTTC.

The gene calls are TRBV6-6 and TRBJ1-2; TRBD1 might be the D (5 bases). There are 13 residues in the CDR3. The V gene lost 8 bases and the J gene lost 5 bases, with 15 bases spanning the gap. Germline V lookup: CDR1 MNHNY, CDR2 SVGAGI (reference sequence). CDR3 residues: CASRRGGDYGYTF. DNA of the CDR3: TGTGCCAGCCGTCGCGGGGGGGATTATGGCTACACCTTC.

V usage is TRBV9 and J usage is TRBJ2-3, with 7 nucleotides matching TRBD2. CDR1 is SGDLS, CDR2 YYNGEE, per germline. V lost 5 bases, J lost 0 bases, and 6 bases stayed unmatched. This CDR3 is 15 amino acids long. This CDR3 reads CASRPASGSTDTQYF. The CDR3 nucleotides read TGTGCCAGCAGACCCGCTAGCGGAAGCACAGATACGCAGTATTTT.

The chain carries TRBV5-6 and TRBJ1-4, with 10 positions matching TRBD1. This CDR3 has 14 residues. Losses at the gene ends were 5 bases for V and 6 bases for J; bases not matched to a gene: 4. Germline assignment: CDR1 SGHDT and CDR2 YYEEEE. The DNA of the CDR3 is TGTGCCAGCAGGGTGACAGGGGGCGATGAAAAACTGTTTTTT. This translates into CASRVTGGDEKLFF.

The chain recombines TRBV18 with TRBJ1-2; D not certain. Trimming stripped 4 bases from V and 2 bases from J, with 8 bases between. The CDR3 has 13 amino acids. Looked up from germline, CDR1 is KGHSH and CDR2 is LQKENI. The CDR3 loop is CASSRTENYGYTF. DNA for the CDR3: TGTGCCAGCTCACGTACTGAGAACTATGGCTACACCTTC. Based on the CDR3 plus reference TRBV18 and TRBJ1-2, the full variable domain is NAGVMQNPRHLVRRRGQEARLRCSPMKGHSHVYWYRQLPEEGLKFMVYLQKENIIDESGMPKERFSAEFPKEGPSILRIQQVVRGDSAAYFCASSRTENYGYTFGSGTRLTVV.

The chain links TRBV7-3 to TRBJ2-5, with 7 bases that match TRBD2. CDR1 is SGHTA, CDR2 FQGTGA, per germline. With 1 base clipped from V and 1 base from J, the junction kept 6 bases outside the gene matches. The CDR3 spans 16 residues. CDR3 residues: CASSLRGGSFQETQYF. The CDR3 DNA follows: TGTGCCAGCAGCTTAAGGGGCGGGAGCTTCCAAGAGACCCAGTACTTC.

The gene calls are TRBV5-8 and TRBJ1-5; D ambiguous. Germline assignment: CDR1 SGHTS and CDR2 YDEGEE. The ends were cut back, 2 bases at V and 7 bases at J, with 10 bases in the middle. The CDR3 loop spans 13 amino acids. The CDR3 coding sequence is TGTGCCAGCAGCTTTTCGGGGAACCAGCCCCAGCATTTT. This sequence encodes CASSFSGNQPQHF.

This chain joins TRBV6-5 and TRBJ2-1, with 11 bases that match TRBD2. V lost 2 bases to trimming and J lost 5 bases; unmatched junction nucleotides: 2. The length of the CDR3 is 15 residues. Germline CDR1 reads MNHEY; CDR2 reads SVGAGI. For the CDR3, the DNA is TGTGCCAGCAGTTACCCTAGCGGGGGGCACAATGAGCAGTTCTTC. Translating gives CASSYPSGGHNEQFF.

For this clone: This sequence may be a read error, since a much larger clone differs from it by one base. This sequence joins TRBV7-3 and TRBJ1-1, with a weak D call TRBD1 (6 bases). There are 14 residues in the CDR3. V was pared by 5 bases and J by 3 bases, with 13 bases between. CDR1 SGHTA and CDR2 FQGTGA come from the germline V gene. The CDR3 DNA is TGTGCCAGCAGCCCCCACAGGGACCACACTGAAGCTTTCTTT. Protein product: CASSPHRDHTEAFF.

The chain has TRBV6-5 and TRBJ1-2, with 7 bases that match TRBD1. This CDR3 comprises 14 residues. Per the germline V gene, CDR1 is MNHEY and CDR2 is SVGAGI. J gave up 8 bases and V 0 bases, and 6 bases lay outside the gene matches. The CDR3 loop is CASSYSTGMRGYTF. The CDR3 DNA reads as TGTGCCAGCAGTTACTCGACAGGGATGCGGGGCTACACCTTC.

The chain employs TRBV19 and TRBJ1-2, with D possibly being TRBD1 (5 bases). CDR1 is LNHDA, CDR2 SQIVND, per germline (reference sequence). V was pared by 5 bases and J by 6 bases, with 22 bases between. The CDR3 totals 16 residues. Here the CDR3 DNA reads TGTGCCAGTAGTCCAGCCTGGGGCCCCCGGAGCGATGGCTACACCTTC. It codes for CASSPAWGPRSDGYTF.

The chain has TRBV10-3 and TRBJ2-7; TRBD2 is a possible D gene (5 bases). V lost 6 bases and J 2 bases, leaving 11 bases between the germline ends. The V gene's germline CDR1 is ENHRY and CDR2 SYGVKD. CDR3 length equals 13 residues. The CDR3 region has the DNA TGTGCCATCAGGAAGACGGGGACCTACGAGCAGTACTTC. Protein product: CAIRKTGTYEQYF.

This clone was seen just once. The rearrangement joins TRBV9 to TRBJ1-1; possibly TRBD1 for D (6 bases). Per the germline V gene, CDR1 is SGDLS and CDR2 is YYNGEE. The CDR3 spans 16 residues. The V end was cut by 4 bases, the J end by 0 bases, with 16 bases between. The CDR3 nucleotides are TGTGCCAGCAGCCCCAAGGTTGGACAGATGAACACTGAAGCTTTCTTT. This gives the protein CASSPKVGQMNTEAFF. Full variable domain (outside the CDR3, taken from reference TRBV9 and TRBJ1-1): DSGVTQTPKHLITATGQRVTLRCSPRSGDLSVYWYQQSLDQGLQFLIQYYNGEERAKGNILERFSAQQFPDLHSELNLSSLELGDSALYFCASSPKVGQMNTEAFFGQGTRLTVV.

J is TRBJ1-2 and V is TRBV10-3; D ambiguous. The CDR3 extends over 16 amino acids. Trimming shortened V by 3 bases and J by 4 bases, and 18 bases separated the two germline ends. The germline gives CDR1 ENHRY, CDR2 SYGVKD. In DNA form, the CDR3 reads TGTGCCATCAGTGACAGCATGAGTAGGCGAGGCTATGGCTACACCTTC. It codes for CAISDSMSRRGYGYTF.

This clone was counted only a few times. This chain links TRBV5-1 with TRBJ1-1; the D gene is possibly TRBD1 (5 bases). V was cut by 4 bases and J by 1 base, with 11 bases left in between. This CDR3 has 14 residues. Germline V gene sequence: CDR1 SGHRS, CDR2 YFSETQ. The CDR3 coding sequence is TGCGCCAGCAGCAGACAGCCCAAGAACACTGAAGCTTTCTTT. Translating it yields CASSRQPKNTEAFF.

V gene TRBV6-5 combines with J gene TRBJ2-5; D is ambiguous. The germline gives CDR1 MNHEY, CDR2 SVGAGI. The CDR3 runs to 14 residues. Trimming took 2 bases from V and 7 from J, leaving 14 bases between them. The CDR3 spells CASSYPAGSGTQYF. For the CDR3, the DNA is TGTGCCAGCAGTTACCCGGCCGGGTCGGGGACCCAGTACTTC.

The V gene is TRBV7-8, the J gene TRBJ1-1; a possible D gene is TRBD1 (6 bases). The CDR3 is made up of 14 amino acids. V lost 5 bases and J 3 bases, leaving 13 bases between the germline ends. The V gene's germline CDR1 is SGHVS and CDR2 FQNEAQ. The CDR3 here is CASSLGGGYTEAFF. CDR3 nucleotides: TGTGCCAGCAGCCTTGGGGGCGGCTACACTGAAGCTTTCTTT. Using reference TRBV7-8 and TRBJ1-1 for the parts outside the CDR3, the full variable domain is GAGVSQSPRYKVAKRGQDVALRCDPISGHVSLFWYQQALGQGPEFLTYFQNEAQLDKSGLPSDRFFAERPEGSVSTLKIQRTQQEDSAVYLCASSLGGGYTEAFFGQGTRLTVV.

This clone was seen only once. The V call is TRBV5-6, the J call TRBJ2-1; possibly TRBD2 for D (5 bases). CDR1 and CDR2 (germline): SGHDT, YYEEEE. This CDR3 spans 14 amino acids. Trimming left V 3 bases short and J 1 base short, with 8 bases between. The CDR3 spells CASSSGISYNEQFF. The CDR3, as DNA: TGTGCCAGCAGCTCCGGGATTTCCTACAATGAGCAGTTCTTC. Complete variable domain (other parts from reference TRBV5-6 and TRBJ2-1): DAGVTQSPTHLIKTRGQQVTLRCSPKSGHDTVSWYQQALGQGPQFIFQYYEEEERQRGNFPDRFSGHQFPNYSSELNVNALLLGDSALYLCASSSGISYNEQFFGPGTRLTVL.

J is TRBJ2-1 and V is TRBV2; 7 positions match TRBD1. Germline CDR1 is SNHLY and CDR2 is FYNNEI. The CDR3 contains 14 residues. V lost 7 bases to trimming and J lost 3 bases; unmatched junction nucleotides: 6. The CDR3 protein is CASKRQGLYNEQFF. As DNA, the CDR3 is TGTGCCAGCAAAAGACAGGGCCTCTACAATGAGCAGTTCTTC.